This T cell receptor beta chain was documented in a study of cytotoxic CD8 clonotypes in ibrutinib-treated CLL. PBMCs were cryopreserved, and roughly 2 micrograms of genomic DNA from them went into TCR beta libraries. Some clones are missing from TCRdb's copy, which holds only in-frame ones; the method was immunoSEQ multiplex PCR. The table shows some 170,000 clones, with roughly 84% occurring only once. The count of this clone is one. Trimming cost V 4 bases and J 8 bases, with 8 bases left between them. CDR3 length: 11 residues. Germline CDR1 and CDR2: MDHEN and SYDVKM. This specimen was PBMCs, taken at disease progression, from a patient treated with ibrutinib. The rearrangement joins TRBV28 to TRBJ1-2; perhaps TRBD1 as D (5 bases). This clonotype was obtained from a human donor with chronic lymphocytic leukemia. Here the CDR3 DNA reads TGTGCCAGCAGTTCAGGGTTAGGCTACACCTTC. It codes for CASSSGLGYTF.